There are many counts of the clone carrying this T cell receptor beta chain. The V gene lost 0 bases and the J gene lost 9 bases, with 10 bases spanning the gap. The length of the CDR3 is 14 residues. From germline, CDR1 is SGHRS and CDR2 YFSETQ. TCRdb reprocessed the RT-PCR reads via MiXCR and lists one record per CDR3 protein. The data contain 920,000 or so distinct CDR3 sequences, roughly 18% of them singletons. This sample is part of a study of patients and donors after allogeneic stem cell transplantation. This clonotype was obtained from a human donor who was either an allogeneic HSCT recipient or a stem cell or donor lymphocyte infusion donor (not recorded which). It is not recorded whose cells these are; they may come from a transplant donor. The sample comprised blood, either unsorted or a sorted T cell fraction (not recorded which). The V and J genes are TRBV5-1 and TRBJ1-6; no reliable D call. The CDR3 loop is CASSLVPVGSPLHF. CDR3 DNA: TGCGCCAGCAGCTTGGTACCAGTCGGTTCACCCCTCCACTTT.